The present entry profiles one TCR beta chain with its context. The target antigen is unknown. The V gene lost 5 bases and the J gene lost 6 bases, with 25 bases spanning the gap. Germline V gene lookup returns CDR1 MRHNA and CDR2 SNTAGT. CDR3 length: 17 residues. The source of the sample is a study of shared clonotypes between healthy human individuals. Study-wide results and limits: Rarefaction revealed incomplete sorted-subset sequencing despite large depth.

Sequencing used immunoSEQ multiplex PCR; TCRdb keeps in-frame clones, though not all of them. The sample consists of about 2.4 million clones, approximately 93% of them appearing once. A CD45RA-negative memory subset and a CD45RA+ naive subset were separated from the CD4+ cells. This TCR was recovered from a man between 18 and 35 years old in good health. Some clones in this sample may be carry-over from other donors' samples. The chain employs TRBV6-4 and TRBJ1-2; D gene unclear. Sequencing was performed on naive CD4+ T cells from PBMCs. Described subset: CD45RA+ positively selected. The DNA of the CDR3 is TGTGCCAGCAGTCGAAGGCCCTTTATGAGGGAAGAGAATGGCTACACCTTC. It codes for CASSRRPFMREENGYTF.